These 20 T cell receptor beta chains originate from one sample sequenced in a study of blood T cell repertoires in COVID-19. Assay used: immunoSEQ multiplex PCR; TCRdb lists only in-frame clones, some missing. Of 130,000 or so clones in the sample, around 84% are singletons; the top ten hold about 15%. The sequenced sample was peripheral blood. These receptors originate from a woman of 80 years or more with acute or convalescent COVID-19.

The chain recombines TRBV5-1 with TRBJ1-4, with 8 nucleotides matching TRBD1. Germline V lookup: CDR1 SGHRS, CDR2 YFSETQ. The CDR3 runs 16 residues. V shed 0 bases and J 3 bases; nucleotides not matched to a gene: 4. In DNA, the CDR3 is TGCGCCAGCAGCTTGGGACAGGGGACACCTAATGAAAAACTGTTTTTT. Translation: CASSLGQGTPNEKLFF.

The V call is TRBV4-3, the J call TRBJ2-1; 8 nucleotides agree with TRBD2. Germline assignment: CDR1 LGHNA and CDR2 YSLEER. The J segment lost 9 bases and the V segment lost 0 bases, leaving 13 bases of the junction unmatched. This CDR3 contains 17 residues. This CDR3 reads CASSQDPRGGTAGEQFF. The CDR3, as DNA: TGCGCCAGCAGCCAAGATCCGCGCGGGGGGACGGCGGGTGAGCAGTTCTTC.

This rearrangement joins TRBV6-6 to TRBJ1-1; 9 bases line up with TRBD1. V shed 5 bases and J 0 bases; nucleotides not matched to a gene: 10. The CDR3 runs to 17 residues. Germline V CDR1 and CDR2: MNHNY, SVGAGI (reference sequence). In DNA form, the CDR3 reads TGTGCCAGCAGTCCGACAGGGGGTTGGTCGATGAACACTGAAGCTTTCTTT. This translates into CASSPTGGWSMNTEAFF.

The chain joins TRBV6-5 to TRBJ1-3; weak D call: TRBD1 (6 bases). The CDR3 spans 16 residues. The germline V gene encodes CDR1 MNHEY and CDR2 SVGAGI. The V and J ends lost 2 bases and 1 base respectively, with 12 bases between them. The CDR3, as DNA: TGTGCCAGCAGTTACAGGGGGACCTTGTCTGGAAACACCATATATTTT. Translating gives CASSYRGTLSGNTIYF.

The CDR3 coding sequence is TGTGCCAGCGTTTCCCGGCAGGGGGCGTATGGCTACACCTTC. It specifies CASVSRQGAYGYTF. The gene calls are TRBV2 and TRBJ1-2; TRBD1 agrees at 8 bases. This CDR3 contains 14 residues. Trimming cost V 8 bases and J 5 bases; bases outside gene matches: 10. The germline CDR1 and CDR2 sequences are SNHLY and FYNNEI.

The chain couples TRBV6-5 to TRBJ2-4; 10 bases fit TRBD1. The germline gives CDR1 MNHEY, CDR2 SVGAGI. This CDR3 is built from 13 residues. The V gene end was trimmed by 6 bases and the J gene end by 6 bases; junction bases not matched to a gene: 2. In DNA form, the CDR3 reads TGTGCCAGCAGATGGACAGGGGGAAACATTCAGTACTTC. Translation gives CASRWTGGNIQYF.

The chain combines TRBV11-2 with TRBJ2-7; maybe TRBD2 (6 bases). Looked up from germline, CDR1 is SGHAT and CDR2 is FQNNGV. The V end was cut by 6 bases, the J end by 6 bases, with 12 bases between. The CDR3 contains 12 residues. As DNA, the CDR3 is TGTGCCAGCAGTGGACTATCCAGCGAGCAGTACTTC. Translating it yields CASSGLSSEQYF.

The chain is built from TRBV7-2 and TRBJ1-3; D not resolved. V was pared by 3 bases and J by 1 base, with 10 bases between. The V gene's germline CDR1 is SGHTA and CDR2 FQGNSA. The CDR3 is made up of 15 amino acids. CDR3 sequence reads: CASSLTDYSGNTIYF. The CDR3 DNA sequence: TGTGCCAGCAGCTTGACTGATTATTCTGGAAACACCATATATTTT. The variable domain in full, with the rest retrieved from reference TRBV7-2 and TRBJ1-3, is GAGVSQSPSNKVTEKGKDVELRCDPISGHTALYWYRQSLGQGLEFLIYFQGNSAPDKSGLPSDRFSAERTGGSVSTLTIQRTQQEDSAVYLCASSLTDYSGNTIYFGEGSWLTVV.

The gene calls are TRBV6-6 and TRBJ1-3; TRBD1 might be the D (6 bases). The CDR3 consists of 16 residues. V was clipped by 4 bases and J by 0 bases, with 13 bases between them. Germline lookup yields CDR1 MNHNY and CDR2 SVGAGI (reference sequence). The CDR3 here is CASSSPGHPSGNTIYF. In nucleotides, the CDR3 is TGTGCCAGCAGTTCACCGGGACACCCCTCTGGAAACACCATATATTTT.

The V and J genes are TRBV19 and TRBJ1-5; no clear D gene. This CDR3 has 13 amino acids. The germline V gene encodes CDR1 LNHDA and CDR2 SQIVND (reference sequence). Trimming shortened V by 2 bases and J by 3 bases, and 5 bases separated the two germline ends. CDR3 loop: CASSISVNQPQHF. For the CDR3, the DNA is TGTGCCAGTAGTATATCTGTCAATCAGCCCCAGCATTTT.

The CDR3 loop reads CASSEAASGVSTDTQYF. In DNA form, the CDR3 reads TGTGCCAGCAGTGAAGCAGCTAGCGGGGTTAGCACAGATACGCAGTATTTT. This rearrangement joins TRBV2 to TRBJ2-3; 9 bases map to TRBD2. The junction had 4 bases not matched to a gene; V was cut back by 0 bases and J by 0 bases. The CDR3 is 17 residues long. CDR1 and CDR2 from the germline V gene are SNHLY and FYNNEI.

V is TRBV11-3 and J is TRBJ2-7; D possibly corresponds to TRBD2 (5 bases). The CDR3 length is 15 residues. Germline CDR1 and CDR2: SGHNT and YENEEA. Trimming stripped 5 bases from V and 7 bases from J, with 21 bases between. This chain's CDR3 is CASSPGPWATGEQYF. The CDR3 nucleotides read TGTGCCAGCAGCCCTGGGCCGTGGGCAACGGGGGAGCAGTACTTC. Supplemented by reference TRBV11-3 and TRBJ2-7, the full variable domain reads EAGVVQSPRYKIIEKKQPVAFWCNPISGHNTLYWYLQNLGQGPELLIRYENEEAVDDSQLPKDRFSAERLKGVDSTLKIQPAELGDSAVYLCASSPGPWATGEQYFGPGTRLTVT.

The rearrangement links TRBV7-9 to TRBJ1-1; D unresolved. Germline V gene data show CDR1 as SEHNR and CDR2 as FQNEAQ (reference sequence). Trimming took 6 bases from V and 0 from J, leaving 5 bases between them. The CDR3 has 12 amino acids. The CDR3 spells CASSYMNTEAFF. CDR3 DNA: TGTGCCAGCAGTTACATGAACACTGAAGCTTTCTTT.

This chain links TRBV7-2 with TRBJ2-7, with 10 nucleotides matching TRBD2. With V trimmed by 3 bases and J by 3 bases, 5 bases remained unmatched. Germline CDR1 and CDR2: SGHTA and FQGNSA. CDR3 length equals 15 residues. CDR3 nucleotides: TGTGCCAGCAGCTTTGGGGCTAGCGGGGGCTACGAGCAGTACTTC. Encoded protein: CASSFGASGGYEQYF.

The chain employs TRBV5-1 and TRBJ2-1, with 8 bases identical to TRBD2. Germline V CDR1 and CDR2: SGHRS, YFSETQ. CDR3 length: 14 residues. Trimming at V came to 1 base and at J to 7 bases, leaving 4 bases not matched to a gene. The CDR3 region is CASSLRTSLNEQFF. CDR3 bases: TGCGCCAGCAGCTTGCGGACTAGCCTAAATGAGCAGTTCTTC. Full variable domain (rest looked up from reference TRBV5-1 and TRBJ2-1): KAGVTQTPRYLIKTRGQQVTLSCSPISGHRSVSWYQQTPGQGLQFLFEYFSETQRNKGNFPGRFSGRQFSNSRSEMNVSTLELGDSALYLCASSLRTSLNEQFFGPGTRLTVL.

Points on this clone: This sample includes further DNA sequences coding for the same CDR3. V and J are TRBV7-2 and TRBJ1-2; TRBD1 matches 8 bases. The length of the CDR3 is 14 residues. CDR1 and CDR2 (germline): SGHTA, FQGNSA. Trimming at V came to 1 base and at J to 5 bases, leaving 3 bases not matched to a gene. This CDR3 reads CASSLGTGTYGYTF. The CDR3 region has the DNA TGTGCCAGCAGCTTAGGGACAGGGACATATGGCTACACCTTC.

The V gene is TRBV29-1, the J gene TRBJ2-3, with a weak D call TRBD1 (6 bases). Germline values: CDR1 SQVTM, CDR2 ANQGSEA. The CDR3 sequence is 15 residues long. V dropped 0 bases and J dropped 0 bases, with 10 bases sitting between them. CDR3 loop: CSVEDTGSSTDTQYF. For the CDR3, the DNA is TGCAGCGTTGAAGACACAGGGTCTAGCACAGATACGCAGTATTTT.

This clone was seen a single time. This rearrangement joins TRBV7-6 to TRBJ2-7; 9 bases are a match to TRBD1. Germline assignment: CDR1 SGHVS and CDR2 FNYEAQ. Trimming at V came to 5 bases and at J to 5 bases, leaving 7 bases not matched to a gene. The length of the CDR3 is 14 residues. The CDR3 loop reads CASSRSGTGNEQYF. The CDR3, as DNA: TGTGCCAGCAGCCGCAGTGGGACAGGGAACGAGCAGTACTTC.

CDR3 protein: CASSPKQGTYNEQFF. Here the CDR3 DNA reads TGTGCCAGCAGCCCTAAACAGGGTACCTACAATGAGCAGTTCTTC. This chain connects TRBV9 to TRBJ2-1; weak D call: TRBD1 (6 bases). The V and J ends lost 4 bases and 2 bases respectively, with 13 bases between them. This CDR3 contains 15 residues. From germline, CDR1 is SGDLS and CDR2 YYNGEE.

The genes are TRBV10-3 and TRBJ2-7, with D maybe TRBD1 (6 bases). Trimming removed 9 bases at V and 5 bases at J, with 11 bases between. The CDR3 is 11 residues long. Germline assignment: CDR1 ENHRY and CDR2 SYGVKD. Written as DNA, the CDR3 is TGTGCCATTGGTCGGACAGACGAGCAGTACTTC. Translation: CAIGRTDEQYF.